A selection of T cell receptor beta chains follows, all from one sample in a study of CD8+ T cells in alopecia areata. Generated by immunoSEQ multiplex PCR, the TCRdb table keeps only in-frame clones and is missing some. Of 15,000 to 17,000 clones listed, more than 50% are singletons. What was sequenced was skin. The source is a human donor with alopecia areata. CDR3s include the opening cysteine and the closing phenylalanine or tryptophan. The order of the fields is J gene, D gene, V gene, CDR3 protein. A D gene is named only where the DNA matches it firmly.

J gene: TRBJ2-2; D gene: .; V gene: TRBV5-6; CDR3 protein: CASSRGGEELFF
J gene: TRBJ2-1; D gene: .; V gene: TRBV5-4; CDR3 protein: CASSNWLQTSYNEQFF
J gene: TRBJ1-5; D gene: .; V gene: TRBV7-9; CDR3 protein: CAIEDLYSNQPQHF
J gene: TRBJ1-4; D gene: TRBD1; V gene: TRBV7-3; CDR3 protein: CASSTTGDEPVGKLFF
J gene: TRBJ2-3; D gene: TRBD2; V gene: TRBV5-8; CDR3 protein: CASSFVAGVVGDTQYF
J gene: TRBJ2-2; D gene: TRBD2; V gene: TRBV5-4; CDR3 protein: CASSSRTSGVPGELFF
J gene: TRBJ2-3; D gene: .; V gene: TRBV10-3; CDR3 protein: CASSSAGWDTQYF
J gene: TRBJ2-1; D gene: .; V gene: TRBV2; CDR3 protein: CASSTGLGGEQFF
J gene: TRBJ2-7; D gene: TRBD1; V gene: TRBV5-1; CDR3 protein: CASSLEVRTGGLPPSYEQYF
J gene: TRBJ1-1; D gene: .; V gene: TRBV27; CDR3 protein: CASSPNGAAEAFF
J gene: TRBJ2-7; D gene: .; V gene: TRBV13; CDR3 protein: CASSLGTREPTYEQYF
J gene: TRBJ2-1; D gene: .; V gene: TRBV27; CDR3 protein: CASGDVGSYNEQFF
J gene: TRBJ2-7; D gene: TRBD1; V gene: TRBV4-1; CDR3 protein: CASSPQQGMWEQYF
J gene: TRBJ1-2; D gene: .; V gene: TRBV19; CDR3 protein: CASTDLGALYGYTF
J gene: TRBJ2-7; D gene: TRBD2; V gene: TRBV7-9; CDR3 protein: CASSPRTSGSYEQYF
J gene: TRBJ1-5; D gene: .; V gene: TRBV27; CDR3 protein: CASSYYASNQPQHF
J gene: TRBJ1-5; D gene: .; V gene: TRBV27; CDR3 protein: CASSPLAASYPQHF
J gene: TRBJ2-1; D gene: .; V gene: TRBV29-1; CDR3 protein: CSVPMTGKANEQFF
J gene: TRBJ2-7; D gene: .; V gene: TRBV28; CDR3 protein: CASTTPGSAYEQYF
J gene: TRBJ2-1; D gene: .; V gene: TRBV11-1; CDR3 protein: CASSLELGGLTVGLQFF
J gene: TRBJ2-3; D gene: .; V gene: TRBV6-5; CDR3 protein: CASSRGFSDTQYF
J gene: TRBJ2-7; D gene: .; V gene: TRBV28; CDR3 protein: CASSFGFTQTKAYEQYF
J gene: TRBJ1-1; D gene: TRBD1; V gene: TRBV19; CDR3 protein: CASRQGVSTEAFF
J gene: TRBJ1-2; D gene: .; V gene: TRBV9; CDR3 protein: CASSVASGSDYGYTF
J gene: TRBJ1-1; D gene: .; V gene: TRBV11-2; CDR3 protein: CASSLEAGWTEAFF
J gene: TRBJ1-4; D gene: TRBD1; V gene: TRBV25-1; CDR3 protein: CASSVSQGVGKLFF
J gene: TRBJ2-3; D gene: .; V gene: TRBV20-1; CDR3 protein: CSATTSNTQYF
J gene: TRBJ2-7; D gene: .; V gene: TRBV23-1; CDR3 protein: CASSQPGANGYEQYF
J gene: TRBJ1-2; D gene: .; V gene: TRBV23-1; CDR3 protein: CASSLRRLNYGYTF
J gene: TRBJ1-3; D gene: .; V gene: TRBV10-3; CDR3 protein: CAIREASGNTIYF
J gene: TRBJ1-5; D gene: TRBD1; V gene: TRBV15; CDR3 protein: CATSSRQGGVGQPQHF
J gene: TRBJ1-5; D gene: .; V gene: TRBV9; CDR3 protein: CASSGGVGNQPQHF
J gene: TRBJ2-4; D gene: TRBD2; V gene: TRBV7-2; CDR3 protein: CASSLVPSGSKNIQYF
J gene: TRBJ2-1; D gene: TRBD2; V gene: TRBV6-5; CDR3 protein: CASSPSGVNEQFF
J gene: TRBJ2-2; D gene: TRBD2; V gene: TRBV28; CDR3 protein: CASSFTPGGHTGELFF
J gene: TRBJ2-7; D gene: .; V gene: TRBV11-2; CDR3 protein: CASSSGPRNEQYF
J gene: TRBJ1-4; D gene: TRBD1; V gene: TRBV5-4; CDR3 protein: CASSSNRGLDEKLFF
J gene: TRBJ1-3; D gene: .; V gene: TRBV28; CDR3 protein: CASSLGSCGNTIYF
J gene: TRBJ2-1; D gene: .; V gene: TRBV7-9; CDR3 protein: CASSLGLGEEFF
J gene: TRBJ2-5; D gene: TRBD2; V gene: TRBV14; CDR3 protein: CASSQLAGVAGTQYF
J gene: TRBJ1-2; D gene: .; V gene: TRBV28; CDR3 protein: CASSTPGSGNGYTF
J gene: TRBJ2-7; D gene: .; V gene: TRBV11-2; CDR3 protein: CASSWGAKRRALPYEQYF
J gene: TRBJ1-2; D gene: TRBD1; V gene: TRBV7-6; CDR3 protein: CASSLRTGGFYGYTF
J gene: TRBJ2-1; D gene: .; V gene: TRBV2; CDR3 protein: CASHTSPAGDEQFF
J gene: TRBJ1-2; D gene: TRBD1; V gene: TRBV4-2; CDR3 protein: CASSQVPRGQGVYGYTF
J gene: TRBJ2-6; D gene: .; V gene: TRBV7-8; CDR3 protein: CASSSRRGSTARGANVLTF
J gene: TRBJ2-7; D gene: .; V gene: TRBV28; CDR3 protein: CASRPYLDYEQYF
J gene: TRBJ2-1; D gene: TRBD2; V gene: TRBV6-6; CDR3 protein: CASRRTSLVNEQFF